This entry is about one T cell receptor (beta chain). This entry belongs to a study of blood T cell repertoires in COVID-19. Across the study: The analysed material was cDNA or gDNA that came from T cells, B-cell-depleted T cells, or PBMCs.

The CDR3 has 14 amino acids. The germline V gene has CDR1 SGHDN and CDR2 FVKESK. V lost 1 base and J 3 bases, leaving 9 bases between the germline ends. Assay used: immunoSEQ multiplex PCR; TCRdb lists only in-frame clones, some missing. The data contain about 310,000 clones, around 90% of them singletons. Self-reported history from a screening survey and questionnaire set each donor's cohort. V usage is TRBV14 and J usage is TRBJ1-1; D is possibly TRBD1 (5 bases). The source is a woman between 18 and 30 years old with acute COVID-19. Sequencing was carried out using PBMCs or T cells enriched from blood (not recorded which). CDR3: CASSQVSGDTEAFF. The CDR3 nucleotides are TGTGCCAGCAGCCAAGTTTCGGGGGACACTGAAGCTTTCTTT.